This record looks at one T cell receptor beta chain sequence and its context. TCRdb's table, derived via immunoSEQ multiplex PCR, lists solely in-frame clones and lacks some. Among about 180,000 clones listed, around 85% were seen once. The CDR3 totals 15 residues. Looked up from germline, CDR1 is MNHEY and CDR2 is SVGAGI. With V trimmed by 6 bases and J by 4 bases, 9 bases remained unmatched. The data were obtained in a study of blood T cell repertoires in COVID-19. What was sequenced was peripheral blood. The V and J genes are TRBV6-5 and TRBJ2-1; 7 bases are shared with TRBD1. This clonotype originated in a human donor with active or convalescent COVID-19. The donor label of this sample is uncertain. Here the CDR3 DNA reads TGTGCCAGCAGACCGCCCGGGACAGCATACAATGAGCAGTTCTTC. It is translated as CASRPPGTAYNEQFF.